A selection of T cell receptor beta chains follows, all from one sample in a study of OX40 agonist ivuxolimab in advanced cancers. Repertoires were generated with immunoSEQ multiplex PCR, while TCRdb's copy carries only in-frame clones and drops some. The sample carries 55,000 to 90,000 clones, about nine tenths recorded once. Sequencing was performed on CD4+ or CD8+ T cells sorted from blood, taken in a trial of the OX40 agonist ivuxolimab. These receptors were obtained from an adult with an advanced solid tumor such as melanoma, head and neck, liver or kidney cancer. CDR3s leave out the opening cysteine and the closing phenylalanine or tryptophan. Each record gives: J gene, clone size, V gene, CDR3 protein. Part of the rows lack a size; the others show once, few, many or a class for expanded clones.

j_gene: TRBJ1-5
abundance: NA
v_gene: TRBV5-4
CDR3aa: ASSTGRGNQPQH

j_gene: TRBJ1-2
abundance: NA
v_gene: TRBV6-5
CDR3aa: ASPLGHGQIP

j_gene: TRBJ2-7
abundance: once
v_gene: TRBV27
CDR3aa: ASSLQGSFYEQY

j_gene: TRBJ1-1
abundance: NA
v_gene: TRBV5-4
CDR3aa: ASSSQDRGNTEAF

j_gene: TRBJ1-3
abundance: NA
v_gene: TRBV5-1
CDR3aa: ASSLAGTPGNTIY

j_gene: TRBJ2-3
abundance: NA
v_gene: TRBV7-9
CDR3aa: ASSLGDGTGIRTDTQY

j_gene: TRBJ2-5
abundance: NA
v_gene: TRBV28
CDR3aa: ASRSGGPPLETQY

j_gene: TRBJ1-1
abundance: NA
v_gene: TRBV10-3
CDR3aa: AISESERQSAF

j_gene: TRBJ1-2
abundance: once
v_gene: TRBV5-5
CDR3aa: ASSLDFDPRHLGYT

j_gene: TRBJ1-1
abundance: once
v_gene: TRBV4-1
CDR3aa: ASSQASTAPSTEAF

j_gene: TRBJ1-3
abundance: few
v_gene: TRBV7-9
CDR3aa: ASSLAGTGNTIY

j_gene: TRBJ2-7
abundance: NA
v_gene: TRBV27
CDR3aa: ASSQPTGTGGLRFYEQY

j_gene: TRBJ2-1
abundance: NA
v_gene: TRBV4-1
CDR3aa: ASSQGRGYNEQF

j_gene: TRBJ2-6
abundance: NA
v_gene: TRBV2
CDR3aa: ASMTGALGANVLT

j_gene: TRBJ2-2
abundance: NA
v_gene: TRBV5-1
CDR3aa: ASSQPSGGATGELF

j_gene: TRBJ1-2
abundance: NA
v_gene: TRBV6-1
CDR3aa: ASSSIGLEGYGYT

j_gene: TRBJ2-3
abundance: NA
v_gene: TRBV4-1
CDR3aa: ASSPNPLDTQY

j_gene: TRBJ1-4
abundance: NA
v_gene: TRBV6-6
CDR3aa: ASKGGGTNEKLF

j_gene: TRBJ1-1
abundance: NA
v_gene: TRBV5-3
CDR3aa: ARSLKGVGIKTNTEAF

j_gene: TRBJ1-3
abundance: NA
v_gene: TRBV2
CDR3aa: ASSQGVSGNTIY

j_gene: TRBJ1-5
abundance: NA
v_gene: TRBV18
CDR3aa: ASSPQSNQPQH

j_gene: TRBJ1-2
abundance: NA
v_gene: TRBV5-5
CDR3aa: ASSLVGEGYGYT

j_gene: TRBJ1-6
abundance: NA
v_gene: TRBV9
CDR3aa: ASGNGGSPLH

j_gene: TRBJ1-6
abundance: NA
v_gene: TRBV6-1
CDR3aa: ASSEVTTGANNSPLH

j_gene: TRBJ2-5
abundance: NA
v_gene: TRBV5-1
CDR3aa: ASLADPQGMETQY

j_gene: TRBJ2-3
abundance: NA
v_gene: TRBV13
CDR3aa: ASSRGNTDTQY

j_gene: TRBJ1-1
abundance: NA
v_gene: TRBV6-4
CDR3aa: ASSDSSIGTEAF

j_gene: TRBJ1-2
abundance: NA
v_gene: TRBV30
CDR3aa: AWGCSGGGGYT

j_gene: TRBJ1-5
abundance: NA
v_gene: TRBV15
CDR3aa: ATSGRQDSNQPQH

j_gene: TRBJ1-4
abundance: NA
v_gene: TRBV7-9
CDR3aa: ASSLGLGTGWGEKLF

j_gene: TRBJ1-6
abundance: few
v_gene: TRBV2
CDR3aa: ASSHGQPLH